Listed below are T cell receptor beta chains from one sample, sequenced in a study of blood T cell repertoires in COVID-19. Method: immunoSEQ multiplex PCR; TCRdb's copy keeps in-frame clones and lacks some. The repertoire holds tens of thousands of clones, approximately 90% seen once, with around 5% in the top ten. The source material was peripheral blood. The receptors were sampled from a human donor in a cohort sampled during active COVID-19. The CDR3 runs from the conserved cysteine through the conserved F or W. Fields, in order: D gene, V gene, J gene, clone size, CDR3 protein, CDR3 DNA. D genes are given only for firm matches. Size values are once, few and many counts, or a class for expanded clones, and some rows have none.

D: TRBD1; V: TRBV9; J: TRBJ1-3; size: -; CDR3: CASSVTGANSGNTIYF; DNA: TGTGCCAGCAGCGTAACAGGGGCTAACTCTGGAAACACCATATATTTT
D: -; V: TRBV7-2; J: TRBJ2-7; size: -; CDR3: CASSLAPGRSSYEQYF; DNA: TGTGCCAGCAGCTTAGCCCCAGGGCGGAGCTCCTACGAGCAGTACTTC
D: -; V: TRBV9; J: TRBJ2-5; size: -; CDR3: CASSRDSQETQYF; DNA: TGTGCCAGCAGCCGGGACTCCCAAGAGACCCAGTACTTC
D: TRBD2; V: TRBV19; J: TRBJ2-3; size: -; CDR3: CASSIVGLAETTDTQYF; DNA: TGTGCCAGTAGTATCGTTGGTCTAGCGGAAACCACAGATACGCAGTATTTT
D: -; V: TRBV7-9; J: TRBJ1-1; size: -; CDR3: CASSFTGTEAFF; DNA: TGTGCCAGCAGCTTTACAGGGACTGAAGCTTTCTTT
D: TRBD1; V: TRBV5-1; J: TRBJ2-7; size: -; CDR3: CASSPVDRGHEQYF; DNA: TGCGCCAGCAGCCCCGTGGACAGGGGCCACGAGCAGTACTTC
D: -; V: TRBV30; J: TRBJ2-7; size: -; CDR3: CAWDPAGKRASLSSYEQYF; DNA: TGTGCCTGGGACCCCGCCGGGAAGCGGGCCTCCCTGAGCTCCTACGAGCAGTACTTC
D: -; V: TRBV28; J: TRBJ2-7; size: -; CDR3: CASSPSGGLAYQDKYF; DNA: TGTGCCAGCAGTCCCAGTGGGGGCTTGGCCTATCAGGATAAGTACTTC
D: -; V: TRBV6-6; J: TRBJ1-5; size: -; CDR3: CASSDQGPGQPQHF; DNA: TGTGCCAGCAGTGACCAGGGGCCCGGTCAGCCCCAGCATTTT
D: TRBD2; V: TRBV9; J: TRBJ2-1; size: -; CDR3: CASSVVPSGGISYNEQFF; DNA: TGTGCCAGCAGCGTAGTTCCGTCGGGGGGGATTTCCTACAATGAGCAGTTCTTC
D: -; V: TRBV27; J: TRBJ1-1; size: few; CDR3: CASRAEARGTEAFF; DNA: TGTGCCAGCCGCGCTGAGGCCCGTGGCACTGAAGCTTTCTTT
D: TRBD2; V: TRBV2; J: TRBJ2-7; size: -; CDR3: CASSPPSGGQYF; DNA: TGTGCCAGCAGTCCCCCTAGCGGGGGGCAGTACTTC
D: -; V: TRBV10-1; J: TRBJ2-3; size: -; CDR3: CASSDTPEGDTQYF; DNA: TGCGCCAGCAGTGACACCCCCGAGGGAGATACGCAGTATTTT
D: TRBD1; V: TRBV28; J: TRBJ2-7; size: -; CDR3: CASRPGTGISYEQYF; DNA: TGTGCCAGCAGACCGGGGACAGGGATATCCTACGAGCAGTACTTC
D: TRBD1; V: TRBV5-4; J: TRBJ2-3; size: -; CDR3: CASSPQTGAGTDTQYF; DNA: TGTGCCAGCAGCCCGCAAACAGGGGCGGGCACAGATACGCAGTATTTT
D: TRBD2; V: TRBV7-3; J: TRBJ2-1; size: -; CDR3: CASSLAPSGRPNNEQFF; DNA: TGTGCCAGCAGCTTGGCCCCTAGCGGGAGGCCGAACAATGAGCAGTTCTTC
D: TRBD2; V: TRBV29-1; J: TRBJ2-7; size: -; CDR3: CSVEDPPEGGLAYEQYF; DNA: TGCAGCGTTGAAGATCCCCCGGAGGGGGGACTAGCCTACGAGCAGTACTTC
D: -; V: TRBV7-8; J: TRBJ2-3; size: few; CDR3: CASSKTWSSGSTDTQYF; DNA: TGTGCCAGCAGCAAAACATGGTCAAGCGGTAGCACAGATACGCAGTATTTT
D: TRBD1; V: TRBV11-1; J: TRBJ2-1; size: -; CDR3: CASSLRGQVPNEQFF; DNA: TGTGCCAGCAGCCTCCGAGGACAGGTTCCAAATGAGCAGTTCTTC
D: TRBD1; V: TRBV30; J: TRBJ1-2; size: -; CDR3: CAWSRGSAGTDYGYTF; DNA: TGTGCCTGGAGTCGGGGGTCCGCCGGGACAGATTATGGCTACACCTTC
D: -; V: TRBV27; J: TRBJ2-3; size: once; CDR3: CASSFYRGTDTQYF; DNA: TGTGCCAGCAGTTTCTACAGGGGCACAGATACGCAGTATTTT
D: TRBD1; V: TRBV23-1; J: TRBJ1-4; size: -; CDR3: CASSQSPDRATNEKLFF; DNA: TGCGCCAGCAGTCAATCCCCCGACAGGGCAACTAATGAAAAACTGTTTTTT
D: -; V: TRBV4-1; J: TRBJ2-4; size: -; CDR3: CASSLHQTIGNIQYF; DNA: TGCGCCAGCAGCCTACATCAGACTATCGGAAACATTCAGTACTTC
D: TRBD2; V: TRBV10-2; J: TRBJ2-3; size: -; CDR3: CASTGLAGSTDTQYF; DNA: TGCGCCAGCACTGGACTAGCGGGCAGCACAGATACGCAGTATTTT
D: -; V: TRBV11-2; J: TRBJ1-1; size: -; CDR3: CASSSAGGQNTEAFF; DNA: TGTGCCAGCAGCTCCGCCGGGGGGCAGAACACTGAAGCTTTCTTT
D: -; V: TRBV30; J: TRBJ2-2; size: -; CDR3: CALQGGIRTGELFF; DNA: TGTGCCCTGCAGGGGGGAATTAGGACCGGGGAGCTGTTTTTT
D: -; V: TRBV7-6; J: TRBJ2-7; size: -; CDR3: CASSLDATNSYEQYF; DNA: TGTGCCAGCAGCTTAGATGCGACTAATTCCTACGAGCAGTACTTC
D: TRBD1; V: TRBV6-5; J: TRBJ1-4; size: -; CDR3: CASRTGTGKEKLFF; DNA: TGTGCCAGCAGAACCGGGACAGGGAAAGAAAAACTGTTTTTT
D: TRBD2; V: TRBV7-2; J: TRBJ2-7; size: -; CDR3: CASSLFGRTSGRGPYEQYF; DNA: TGTGCCAGCAGCTTATTCGGGAGGACTAGCGGGAGAGGTCCCTACGAGCAGTACTTC
D: TRBD1; V: TRBV18; J: TRBJ2-1; size: -; CDR3: CASSPQGANEQFF; DNA: TGTGCCAGCTCACCCCAGGGGGCTAATGAGCAGTTCTTC
D: TRBD2; V: TRBV29-1; J: TRBJ2-4; size: -; CDR3: CSAERAGGARIQYF; DNA: TGCAGCGCAGAGCGAGCGGGGGGAGCGCGCATTCAGTACTTC
D: -; V: TRBV7-9; J: TRBJ2-4; size: -; CDR3: CASSRPGSPSQNIQYF; DNA: TGTGCCAGCAGTCGCCCGGGGTCTCCTTCCCAAAACATTCAGTACTTC
D: -; V: TRBV6-1; J: TRBJ2-1; size: -; CDR3: CASSEGHPLYSEQFF; DNA: TGTGCCAGCAGTGAAGGGCACCCCTTATACAGTGAGCAGTTCTTC
D: -; V: TRBV30; J: TRBJ2-1; size: -; CDR3: CAWSVGQGEQFF; DNA: TGTGCCTGGAGTGTAGGGCAGGGTGAGCAGTTCTTC
D: -; V: TRBV30; J: TRBJ1-2; size: -; CDR3: CAWSWGGGIDGYTF; DNA: TGTGCCTGGAGTTGGGGAGGGGGGATCGATGGCTACACCTTC
D: TRBD2; V: TRBV11-2; J: TRBJ2-5; size: -; CDR3: CATRTSGTRRETQYF; DNA: TGTGCCACCAGGACTAGCGGGACGAGAAGGGAGACCCAGTACTTC
D: TRBD2; V: TRBV9; J: TRBJ2-5; size: -; CDR3: CASSVATGTSGIIETQYF; DNA: TGTGCCAGCAGCGTAGCTACCGGGACTAGCGGGATAATAGAGACCCAGTACTTC
D: TRBD1; V: TRBV2; J: TRBJ1-6; size: -; CDR3: CASSHDRAYDRSYNSPLHF; DNA: TGTGCCAGCAGTCATGACAGGGCTTACGACCGGTCCTATAATTCACCCCTCCACTTT
D: -; V: TRBV21-1; J: TRBJ1-5; size: -; CDR3: CASSKEGGGQATNQPQHF; DNA: TGTGCCAGCAGCAAAGAAGGTGGGGGCCAAGCTACAAATCAGCCCCAGCATTTT
D: TRBD1; V: TRBV24-1; J: TRBJ1-2; size: -; CDR3: CATRGQDPYGYTF; DNA: TGTGCCACCCGTGGACAGGACCCGTATGGCTACACCTTC
D: TRBD2; V: TRBV5-8; J: TRBJ2-1; size: -; CDR3: CASRSPGLAAYNEQFF; DNA: TGTGCCAGCAGATCGCCGGGACTAGCGGCATACAATGAGCAGTTCTTC
D: TRBD2; V: TRBV25-1; J: TRBJ2-6; size: -; CDR3: CASSDAGGPGANVLTF; DNA: TGTGCCAGCAGTGATGCGGGGGGCCCTGGGGCCAACGTCCTGACTTTC
D: -; V: TRBV5-1; J: TRBJ2-1; size: -; CDR3: CASSLVVSPYEQFF; DNA: TGCGCCAGCAGCTTGGTTGTCAGTCCTTATGAGCAGTTCTTC
D: -; V: TRBV18; J: TRBJ2-3; size: -; CDR3: CASSIGTDTQYF; DNA: TGTGCCAGCTCAATCGGTACAGATACGCAGTATTTT
D: TRBD2; V: TRBV27; J: TRBJ2-3; size: -; CDR3: CASSPTVSGGGRDTQYF; DNA: TGTGCCAGCAGTCCAACGGTTAGCGGGGGTGGTCGAGATACGCAGTATTTT